This T cell receptor (beta chain) was retrieved from a study of cytomegalovirus exposure and HLA in healthy donors. The wider study: An early release of data contained about 85 million unique TCRs, which came from HLA-typed donors.

The study's findings and limits: TCR beta chains numbering 164 were designated cytomegalovirus-associated. An Asian-associated ancestry cluster reportedly showed fewer N-insertions than the roughly 670-donor mean in a later analysis. With DRB1 most and HLA-C fewest, TCR association rates differed between HLA loci in a later analysis.

PCR was performed using 60 Vbeta and 13 Jbeta primers. The data were produced by immunoSEQ multiplex PCR, yet TCRdb's version contains in-frame clones alone and is incomplete. The sample carries around 140,000 clones, approximately 82% recorded once. CDR1 is SGHTA and CDR2 is FQGNSA in the germline V gene. There are 12 residues in the CDR3. Trimming left V 1 base short and J 6 bases short, with 7 bases between. As to this clone: The antigen is undetermined.

The sample taken for sequencing was PBMCs. This sequence was found in a woman aged 60-70 years in good health and CMV-seropositive. The V call is TRBV7-2, the J call TRBJ2-7; TRBD2 is a possible D gene (5 bases). The DNA of the CDR3 is TGTGCCAGCAGCTTAGACAGCGGCGAGCAGTACTTC. Encoded protein: CASSLDSGEQYF.